The 13 T cell receptor beta chains in this list originate from one sample, sequenced in a study of T cells in Graves' hyperthyroidism and ophthalmopathy. Amplification yielded TCR beta CDR3 regions, with RNA transcripts as the source. TCR CDR3 regions were first amplified by RT-PCR with HTBI primers. MiXCR, run by TCRdb on the multiplex PCR reads, gives a single entry per CDR3 protein. This table has around 600,000 distinct CDR3 sequences, roughly 15% appearing once. Sequences were obtained from blood. The receptors shown here come from a woman in her fifties or sixties with Graves' ophthalmopathy.

This clonotype has at least ten counts. The gene calls are TRBV28 and TRBJ2-7; either TRBD1 or TRBD2 may supply D (5 bases each). Trimming took 6 bases from V and 4 from J, leaving 19 bases between them. The V gene's germline CDR1 is MDHEN and CDR2 SYDVKM. The CDR3 runs 15 residues. For the CDR3, the DNA is TGTGCCAGCAGGACAAATCAGGGAGCGGTGTACGAGCAGTACTTC. This translates into CASRTNQGAVYEQYF.

The CDR3 sequence: CASSRWGRDGNEQFF. The CDR3 DNA reads TGTGCCAGCAGCCGATGGGGGCGGGATGGGAATGAGCAGTTCTTC. The rearrangement uses TRBV5-6 and TRBJ2-1, with D perhaps TRBD1 or TRBD2 (6 bases each). Deletions cut 4 bases from V and 7 bases from J, with 18 bases between. The CDR3 has 15 residues. CDR1 is SGHDT and CDR2 is YYEEEE in the germline V gene.

V gene TRBV10-3 combines with J gene TRBJ2-1; the D gene is possibly TRBD1 (6 bases). The CDR3 is 12 residues long. Germline V gene sequence: CDR1 ENHRY, CDR2 SYGVKD. Trimming pared 10 bases from V and 1 base from J, leaving 8 bases between. CDR3 DNA: TGTGCCACCCAGGGGTCCTACAATGAGCAGTTCTTC. This gives the protein CATQGSYNEQFF.

The gene calls are TRBV2 and TRBJ2-7, with D hard to call. CDR1 is SNHLY and CDR2 is FYNNEI in the germline V gene. Trimming removed 11 bases at V and 6 bases at J, with 23 bases between. The CDR3 runs to 14 residues. The CDR3 region is CAASGGIILPEQYF. CDR3 in DNA: TGTGCCGCTTCCGGTGGGATCATATTGCCCGAGCAGTACTTC.

The chain joins TRBV5-1 to TRBJ2-7; D not resolved. Trimming took off 2 bases at V and 6 bases at J, with 15 bases between the two ends. Germline V gene sequence: CDR1 SGHRS, CDR2 YFSETQ. CDR3 length: 14 amino acids. The CDR3: CASSFETGNAEQYF. CDR3 sequence (DNA): TGCGCCAGCAGCTTCGAGACTGGGAATGCCGAGCAGTACTTC. Variable domain in full (rest from reference TRBV5-1 and TRBJ2-7): KAGVTQTPRYLIKTRGQQVTLSCSPISGHRSVSWYQQTPGQGLQFLFEYFSETQRNKGNFPGRFSGRQFSNSRSEMNVSTLELGDSALYLCASSFETGNAEQYFGPGTRLTVT.

The gene calls are TRBV12-3 or TRBV12-4 and TRBJ2-7; 11 positions match TRBD2. This CDR3 spans 15 amino acids. V shed 5 bases, J shed 4 bases, and the junction held 7 bases outside the gene matches. This CDR3 is CASSRTGTSGYEQYF. Written as DNA, the CDR3 is TGTGCCAGCAGTCGCACCGGGACTAGCGGATACGAGCAGTACTTC.

The sample holds many counts of this clonotype. V usage is TRBV11-1 and J usage is TRBJ2-3; D uncertain. Germline CDR1 is SGHAT and CDR2 is FQDESV (reference sequence). There are 13 residues in the CDR3. Trimming took off 4 bases at V and 6 bases at J, with 11 bases between the two ends. The CDR3 loop reads CASSSNLGDTQYF. In DNA, the CDR3 is TGTGCCAGCAGCTCAAACCTTGGGGATACGCAGTATTTT.

The sample holds many counts of this clonotype. The chain carries TRBV28 and TRBJ2-7; 13 bases line up with TRBD2. Per germline, CDR1 MDHEN and CDR2 SYDVKM. The CDR3 is 15 residues long. Trimming took 6 bases from V and 4 from J; bases not matched to a gene: 6. CDR3 sequence: CASRRTSGSVYEQYF. The CDR3 DNA follows: TGTGCCAGCAGACGGACTAGCGGGAGTGTTTACGAGCAGTACTTC.

The V call is TRBV28, the J call TRBJ1-5, with D tentatively TRBD1 (6 bases). This CDR3 is 14 amino acids long. The germline V and J ends were trimmed by 6 bases and 6 bases, with 15 bases remaining between them. Germline V gene lookup returns CDR1 MDHEN and CDR2 SYDVKM. The CDR3 nucleotides are TGTGCCAGCAGCCCAACCCCGGGGGCTCAGCCCCAGCATTTT. The encoded protein is CASSPTPGAQPQHF.

This clonotype was picked up a small number of times. The chain joins TRBV20-1 to TRBJ2-1; D gene uncertain. The CDR3 contains 14 residues. Trimming cost V 1 base and J 5 bases, with 12 bases left between them. In germline, CDR1 is DFQATT, CDR2 SNEGSKA (reference sequence). The CDR3, as DNA: TGCAGTGCTAGAGGGCTGGGCTGGGACAATGAGCAGTTCTTC. It yields the protein CSARGLGWDNEQFF.

This clonotype has a count of ten or more. The V call is TRBV18, the J call TRBJ2-1; 8 bases fit TRBD1. The germline V gene encodes CDR1 KGHSH and CDR2 LQKENI. The ends lost 6 bases at V and 4 bases at J; junction bases unmatched: 2. The CDR3 runs to 13 residues. CDR3 DNA: TGTGCCAGCTCGGGACAGGCATACAATGAGCAGTTCTTC. It yields the protein CASSGQAYNEQFF.

Many counts were recorded for this clonotype. The CDR3, as DNA: TGTGCCAGCAGTTTAGAGCGGCCTAGCAGTCGATATTTCCAAGAGACCCAGTACTTC. Protein product: CASSLERPSSRYFQETQYF. The chain couples TRBV28 to TRBJ2-5, with D perhaps TRBD2 (5 bases). Germline loops: CDR1 MDHEN, CDR2 SYDVKM. Trimming took 2 bases from V and 1 from J, leaving 23 bases between them. This CDR3 contains 19 residues.

The rearrangement links TRBV7-9 to TRBJ2-2, with D unresolved. Germline V gives CDR1 SEHNR, CDR2 FQNEAQ (reference sequence). CDR3 size: 11 residues. Trimming took 2 bases from V and 9 from J, leaving 4 bases between them. CDR3 sequence reads: CASSLPRELFF. The DNA for the CDR3 is TGTGCCAGCAGCTTACCCAGGGAGCTGTTTTTT.